The 22 T cell receptor beta chains below were found in one sample sequenced in a study of shared clonotypes between healthy human individuals. Here immunoSEQ multiplex PCR was the method, and the copy in TCRdb shows in-frame clones only, minus some. Of fewer than 1.4 million clones in the sample, roughly 74% are singletons; the top ten hold roughly 0.62%. The sequenced material came from memory CD4+ T cells from PBMCs. Subset specified: CD45RA-negative fraction. All receptors derive from a man aged 18 to 35 in good health. Some clones in this sample may be carry-over from other donors' samples.

The J gene is TRBJ1-1, the V gene TRBV28; D is undetermined. In germline, CDR1 is MDHEN, CDR2 SYDVKM. The CDR3 has 14 amino acids. The V and J ends lost 7 bases and 3 bases respectively, with 15 bases between them. CDR3 sequence: CASTTWVEDTEAFF. The DNA of the CDR3 is TGTGCCAGCACTACTTGGGTGGAGGACACTGAAGCTTTCTTT.

J is TRBJ1-2 and V is TRBV28; no clear D gene. CDR3 length: 13 amino acids. Trimming left V 10 bases short and J 8 bases short, with 20 bases between. Germline loops: CDR1 MDHEN, CDR2 SYDVKM. In DNA form, the CDR3 reads TGTGCCATCCTCCCCGGGCAGTCCGGGGGCTACACCTTC. As protein: CAILPGQSGGYTF.

J is TRBJ2-7 and V is TRBV10-3; the D gene is possibly TRBD1 (5 bases). The CDR3 spans 12 residues. V was clipped by 3 bases and J by 7 bases, with 10 bases between them. Germline V gene data show CDR1 as ENHRY and CDR2 as SYGVKD. CDR3 DNA: TGTGCCATCAGTGAATTTGGGGCTGAGCAGTACTTC. This sequence encodes CAISEFGAEQYF.

V is TRBV2 and J is TRBJ2-5; 9 nucleotides agree with TRBD2. The CDR3 covers 15 residues. Germline CDR1 is SNHLY and CDR2 is FYNNEI. J gave up 0 bases and V 8 bases, and 7 bases lay outside the gene matches. The CDR3 is CASHTSGRYQETQYF. Here the CDR3 DNA reads TGTGCCAGCCATACTAGCGGGCGGTACCAAGAGACCCAGTACTTC.

The chain joins TRBV7-2 to TRBJ1-1, with D tentatively TRBD1 (5 bases). Germline V gene data show CDR1 as SGHTA and CDR2 as FQGNSA. Trimming shortened V by 2 bases and J by 6 bases, and 13 bases separated the two germline ends. This CDR3 comprises 14 residues. DNA for the CDR3: TGTGCCAGCAGCTTACTTGGGGGGGTACCTGAAGCTTTCTTT. Translated: CASSLLGGVPEAFF.

The chain couples TRBV4-3 to TRBJ2-1, with 10 bases fitting TRBD2. The V and J ends lost 0 bases and 8 bases, in that order; junction bases with no gene match: 7. The germline CDR1 and CDR2 sequences are LGHNA and YSLEER. The CDR3 consists of 16 residues. The CDR3: CASSQDLAGASDEQFF. The CDR3 nucleotides are TGCGCCAGCAGCCAAGATCTAGCGGGAGCAAGTGATGAGCAGTTCTTC.

This clone is a singleton in its sample. The rearrangement uses TRBV10-3 and TRBJ1-4; D call uncertain. CDR1 ENHRY and CDR2 SYGVKD come from the germline V gene. V was pared by 0 bases and J by 10 bases, with 9 bases between. This CDR3 has 13 amino acids. CDR3 nucleotides: TGTGCCATCAGTGAGTCAGGCCGAGGAAAACTGTTTTTT. Protein: CAISESGRGKLFF.

CDR3 sequence reads: CASSPQFKGPYGYTF. The CDR3 nucleotides are TGTGCCAGCAGCCCACAGTTTAAGGGGCCCTATGGCTACACCTTC. The chain links TRBV5-6 to TRBJ1-2, with D perhaps TRBD1 (5 bases). The CDR3 spans 15 residues. V lost 4 bases to trimming and J lost 4 bases, with 17 bases between them. Germline CDR1 reads SGHDT; CDR2 reads YYEEEE.

This chain uses TRBV10-3 with TRBJ2-4; 7 bases are shared with TRBD1. The CDR3 contains 14 residues. V gave up 4 bases and J gave up 5 bases; unmatched junction bases: 5. The germline CDR1 and CDR2 sequences are ENHRY and SYGVKD. The CDR3 DNA sequence: TGTGCCATCAGTGGGACAGGCAAGGAAAACATTCAGTACTTC. Protein sequence: CAISGTGKENIQYF.

The V gene is TRBV28, the J gene TRBJ2-1; 11 nucleotides agree with TRBD2. The CDR3 covers 17 residues. Trimming cost V 6 bases and J 4 bases; bases outside gene matches: 11. The V gene's germline CDR1 is MDHEN and CDR2 SYDVKM. CDR3 sequence (DNA): TGTGCCAGCAGAATTAGCGGGAGGGCCTTGGGTTACAATGAGCAGTTCTTC. Amino acids: CASRISGRALGYNEQFF.

This clone was observed at least ten times. This sequence joins TRBV6-5 and TRBJ2-1, with no clear D. CDR3 size: 10 residues. Germline assignment: CDR1 MNHEY and CDR2 SVGAGI. V lost 6 bases, J lost 8 bases, and 5 bases lay in between. The CDR3 DNA reads TGTGCCAGCAGGTACCATGAGCAGTTCTTC. Amino acids: CASRYHEQFF.

The rearrangement joins TRBV28 to TRBJ1-5, with D possibly TRBD1 on 6 matching bases. Trimming cost V 3 bases and J 3 bases, with 15 bases left between them. The CDR3 loop spans 16 amino acids. Germline values: CDR1 MDHEN, CDR2 SYDVKM. CDR3 DNA: TGTGCCAGCAGTTTTGGGGGCGCGTTCCCCAATCAGCCCCAGCATTTT. As protein: CASSFGGAFPNQPQHF.

This clone was seen just once. The gene calls are TRBV4-1 and TRBJ2-3; no firm D call. V lost 2 bases, J lost 3 bases, and 0 bases lay in between. Germline V gene data show CDR1 as MGHRA and CDR2 as YSYEKL. CDR3 length equals 11 residues. The CDR3 region has the DNA TGCGCCAGCAGCCAAACAGATACGCAGTATTTT. It codes for CASSQTDTQYF.

The chain links TRBV9 to TRBJ2-1, with TRBD2 identical over 12 bases. Germline-derived CDR1 and CDR2 are SGDLS and YYNGEE. There are 16 residues in the CDR3. J was trimmed by 8 bases and V by 4 bases; bases with no gene match: 10. The CDR3 region is CASSPGLAGLLYEQFF. The CDR3 nucleotides are TGTGCCAGCAGCCCTGGACTAGCGGGATTATTGTATGAGCAGTTCTTC.

This rearrangement joins TRBV25-1 to TRBJ2-5, with D possibly being TRBD2 (5 bases). CDR1 MGHDK and CDR2 SYGVNS come from the germline V gene. The CDR3 runs 15 residues. Between the trimmed V and J ends, which lost 8 bases and 5 bases, there was a span of 21 bases. CDR3 loop: CASRRAGSLGETQYF. CDR3 sequence (DNA): TGTGCCAGCCGCCGGGCGGGCTCCCTTGGGGAGACCCAGTACTTC.

This chain links TRBV6-5 with TRBJ2-7, with D possibly matching TRBD2 (6 bases). Germline CDR1 and CDR2: MNHEY and SVGAGI. There are 14 residues in the CDR3. Deletions cut 6 bases from V and 0 bases from J, with 12 bases between. CDR3 loop: CASRPFGGSYEQYF. The CDR3, as DNA: TGTGCCAGCAGGCCGTTCGGGGGCTCCTACGAGCAGTACTTC.

Details on this clone: This clone may be a read error of a much larger clone one base away. The chain combines TRBV6-4 with TRBJ2-3, with 7 bases matching TRBD2. The CDR3 is 15 amino acids. Germline V CDR1 and CDR2: MRHNA, SNTAGT. The CDR3 region is CASSALGGSTDMQYF. The CDR3 DNA is TGTGCCAGCAGTGCCCTCGGGGGGTCCACAGATATGCAGTATTTT.

This rearrangement joins TRBV30 to TRBJ1-6, with unresolved D. CDR1 is GTSNPN and CDR2 is SVGIG in the germline V gene (reference sequence). This CDR3 contains 12 residues. V was clipped by 7 bases and J by 5 bases, with 9 bases between them. The CDR3 loop reads CAYGRNNSPLHF. In DNA, the CDR3 is TGTGCCTACGGACGGAATAATTCACCCCTCCACTTT.

This clone has at least ten counts. The same CDR3 can be traced to other DNA sequences in this sample. The chain has TRBV5-6 and TRBJ1-1; tentative D call: TRBD1 (5 bases). Germline CDR1 reads SGHDT; CDR2 reads YYEEEE. This CDR3 has 13 residues. Trimming pared 4 bases from V and 0 bases from J, leaving 7 bases between. CDR3 loop: CASSLTVNTEAFF. Here the CDR3 DNA reads TGTGCCAGCAGCCTGACAGTGAACACTGAAGCTTTCTTT.

This chain uses TRBV28 with TRBJ2-7, with 8 bases lining up with TRBD1. CDR1 is MDHEN and CDR2 is SYDVKM in the germline V gene. The CDR3 has 16 residues. The junction had 12 bases not matched to a gene; V was cut back by 5 bases and J by 3 bases. CDR3 coding DNA: TGTGCCAGCAGTACGTTCGACAGGGGCCGACTCTACGAGCAGTACTTC. It translates to CASSTFDRGRLYEQYF.

The chain links TRBV15 to TRBJ2-5; D not certain. CDR3 length equals 15 residues. The ends were cut back, 1 base at V and 2 bases at J, with 11 bases in the middle. Germline lookup yields CDR1 LNHNV and CDR2 YYDKDF (reference sequence). The CDR3 DNA reads TGTGCCACCAGCAGAGCGCGAGGCCCACAAGAGACCCAGTACTTC. This codes for CATSRARGPQETQYF. Full variable domain (remainder filled in from reference TRBV15 and TRBJ2-5): DAMVIQNPRYQVTQFGKPVTLSCSQTLNHNVMYWYQQKSSQAPKLLFHYYDKDFNNEADTPDNFQSRRPNTSFCFLDIRSPGLGDTAMYLCATSRARGPQETQYFGPGTRLLVL.

As concerns this clone: This specimen includes other DNA sequences encoding the same CDR3. The J gene is TRBJ2-1, the V gene TRBV5-4; D uncertain. Germline V CDR1 and CDR2: SGHNT, YYREEE (reference sequence). There are 12 residues in the CDR3. V shed 0 bases and J shed 7 bases, with 5 bases lying between them. The CDR3 loop reads CASSLDSNEQFF. CDR3 DNA sequence: TGTGCCAGCAGCTTGGATAGTAATGAGCAGTTCTTC.